The entry below describes one T cell receptor (beta chain). No antigen is known for it. The CDR3 runs to 14 residues. Trimming shortened V by 2 bases and J by 6 bases, and 13 bases separated the two germline ends. Germline V gene lookup returns CDR1 SEHNR and CDR2 FQNEAQ (reference sequence). This sample is drawn from a study of cytomegalovirus exposure and HLA in healthy donors. Primers for the PCR totalled 60 Vbeta and 13 Jbeta. Assay used: immunoSEQ multiplex PCR; TCRdb lists only in-frame clones, some missing. This sample has about 190,000 clones, with roughly 85% found just once. Study-level findings and limits: A later analysis found that most CMV-associated TCR beta chains appeared HLA-restricted. According to the study, some 160 TCR beta chains were cytomegalovirus-associated. The productive fraction for most TCR beta V segments was about 87% or about 30% in an earlier analysis.

The chain has TRBV7-9 and TRBJ1-2; no clear D gene. The clonotype comes from a boy between 2 and 10 years old in good health and CMV-seronegative. Sequencing was carried out using PBMCs. The CDR3 coding sequence is TGTGCCAGCAGCTTATTGAGGGAGGTGAATGGCTACACCTTC. This sequence encodes CASSLLREVNGYTF. The entire variable domain, with the rest obtained from reference TRBV7-9 and TRBJ1-2, is as follows: DTGVSQNPRHKITKRGQNVTFRCDPISEHNRLYWYRQTLGQGPEFLTYFQNEAQLEKSRLLSDRFSAERPKGSFSTLEIQRTEQGDSAMYLCASSLLREVNGYTFGSGTRLTVV.